This T cell receptor (beta chain) was recovered during a study of siplizumab effects on memory and regulatory T cells. The method was immunoSEQ multiplex PCR; TCRdb's version includes in-frame clones alone and lacks a portion of them. The data contain about 52,000 clones, nearly 98% of them seen just once; the ten biggest clones take up around 0.6%. The junction had 3 bases not matched to a gene; V was cut back by 4 bases and J by 2 bases. CDR1 and CDR2 from the germline V gene are SGHAT and FQNNGV. The CDR3 covers 14 residues. Points from the study as a whole: Apparently more diverse than memory cells, naive T cells also seemed major alloresponse contributors.

Comment on this clone: Its antigen is not known.

V and J are TRBV11-2 and TRBJ2-7; 9 bases match TRBD1. Specimen: naive CD4+ T cells sorted from blood. The TCR was taken from a human donor in good health. CDR3 protein: CASSSDRGPYEQYF. The CDR3, as DNA: TGTGCCAGCAGCTCGGACAGGGGACCCTACGAGCAGTACTTC.